The sequence of this T cell receptor (beta chain) was determined in a study of spatial heterogeneity in lung cancer. Whole-study context: Averaged across combinations, each unique TCR and UMI pairing appeared more than ten times in raw reads, which were uncorrected.

One entry per CDR3 protein results from TCRdb running MiXCR on the 5' RACE reads. The table records tens of thousands of distinct CDR3 sequences, 7% to 9% of them present only once. Time point described: sample taken at primary tumor resection. In each case, whole RNA from tumor, nontumor lung or frozen PBMC was sequenced unsorted. This clonotype has a count of ten or more. This clonotype was sampled from a male donor with early-stage non-small cell lung cancer. This material consisted of PBMCs, taken at surgery.

As DNA, the CDR3 is TGTGCCAGCAGCCCCGGACAGGGGGAGACCCAGTACTTC. It codes for CASSPGQGETQYF. This sequence joins TRBV7-3 and TRBJ2-5, with TRBD1 matching over 9 bases. Germline lookup yields CDR1 SGHTA and CDR2 FQGTGA. The CDR3 runs 13 residues. With 5 bases clipped from V and 5 bases from J, the junction kept 3 bases outside the gene matches.